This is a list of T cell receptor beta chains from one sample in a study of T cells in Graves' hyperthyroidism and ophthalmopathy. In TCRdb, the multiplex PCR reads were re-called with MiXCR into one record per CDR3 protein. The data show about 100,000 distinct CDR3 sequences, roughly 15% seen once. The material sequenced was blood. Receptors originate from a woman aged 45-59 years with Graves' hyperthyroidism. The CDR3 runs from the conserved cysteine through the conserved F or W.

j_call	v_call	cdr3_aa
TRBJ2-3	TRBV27	CASRSLGAGLADTQYF
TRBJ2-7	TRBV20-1	CSQRGAPIEQYF
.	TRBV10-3	CAISESLGKYEQFF
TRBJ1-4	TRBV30	CALDGNERKLFF
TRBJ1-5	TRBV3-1	CASSRGTGVDQPQHF
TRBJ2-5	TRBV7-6	CASSLVGLQETQYF
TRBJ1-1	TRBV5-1	CASSYQMNTEAFF
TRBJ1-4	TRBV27	CASTISGGGGEKLFF
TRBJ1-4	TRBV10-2	CASSERGPTSNEKLFF
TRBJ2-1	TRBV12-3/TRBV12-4	CASSPPLSAFEQFF
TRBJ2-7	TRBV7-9	CASSLAARAYEQYF
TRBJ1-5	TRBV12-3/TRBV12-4	CASSLMWRGSPPKPQHF
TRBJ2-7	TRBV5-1	CASSLVVTGGYEQYF
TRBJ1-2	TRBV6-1	CASSPTGVYGYTF
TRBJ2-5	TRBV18	CASSPQQGGGETQYF
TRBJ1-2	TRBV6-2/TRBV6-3	CASSPPRRENGYTF
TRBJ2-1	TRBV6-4	CASSDPPYNEQFF
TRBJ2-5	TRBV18	CASSLRQGHGETQYF
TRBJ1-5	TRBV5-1	CASSFSSNQPQHF
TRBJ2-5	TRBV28	CASSLVSELRETQYF
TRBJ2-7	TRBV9	CASSKQGDEQYF
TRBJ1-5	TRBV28	CASSVGGSNPPQHF
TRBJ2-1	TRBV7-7	CASSLERSNEQFF
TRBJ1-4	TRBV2	CASIPGGSAKLFF
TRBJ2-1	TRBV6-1	CASSHQNPGDNEQFF
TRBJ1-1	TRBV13	CASSHGPNTEAFF
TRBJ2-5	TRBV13	CASSSGRPQETQYF
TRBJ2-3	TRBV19	CASRAHSTDTQYF
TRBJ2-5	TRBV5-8	CASSPATGGGPQETQYF
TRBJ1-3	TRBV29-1	CSPCGGNSGNTIYF
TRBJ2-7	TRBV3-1	CASRPGQGAYEQYF
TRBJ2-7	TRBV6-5	CASSYVLAGVYEQYF
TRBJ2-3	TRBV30	CALRQGGTDTQYF
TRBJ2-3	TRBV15	CATSRTIADTQYF
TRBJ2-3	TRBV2	CASNRDRDTDTQYF
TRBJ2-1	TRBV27	CASSSLGSGVYNEQFF
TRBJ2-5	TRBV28	CASSPGGASGIAETQYF
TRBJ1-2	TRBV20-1	CSALPDSFYGYTF
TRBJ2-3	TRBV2	CARTTFGGTDTQYF
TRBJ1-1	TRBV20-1	CSGRSGGTEAFF
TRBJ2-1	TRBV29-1	CSVPGGRASNEQFF
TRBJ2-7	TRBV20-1	CSASLDRTYEQYF
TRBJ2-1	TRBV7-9	CASSPTGTSGREQFF